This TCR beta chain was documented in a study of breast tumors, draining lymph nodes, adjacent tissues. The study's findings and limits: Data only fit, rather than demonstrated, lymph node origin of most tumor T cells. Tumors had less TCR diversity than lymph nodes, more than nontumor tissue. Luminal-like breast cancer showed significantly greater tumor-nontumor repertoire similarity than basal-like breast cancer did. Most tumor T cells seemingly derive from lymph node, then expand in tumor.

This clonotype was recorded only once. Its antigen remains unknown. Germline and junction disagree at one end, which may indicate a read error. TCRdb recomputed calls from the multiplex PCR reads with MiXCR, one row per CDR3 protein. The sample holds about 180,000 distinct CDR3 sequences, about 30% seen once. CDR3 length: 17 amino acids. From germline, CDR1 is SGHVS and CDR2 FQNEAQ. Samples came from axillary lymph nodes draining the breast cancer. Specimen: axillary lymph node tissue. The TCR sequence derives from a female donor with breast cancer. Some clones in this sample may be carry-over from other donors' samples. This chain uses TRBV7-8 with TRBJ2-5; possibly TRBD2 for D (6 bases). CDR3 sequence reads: CASSQRTNRVAREAQYF. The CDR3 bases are TGTGCCAGCAGCCAAAGGACTAACAGAGTGGCGCGAGAGGCCCAGTACTTC.